Listed below are T cell receptor beta chains from one sample, sequenced in a study of T cells in Graves' hyperthyroidism and ophthalmopathy. TCRdb passed the multiplex PCR reads through MiXCR, listing each CDR3 protein once. The table records over 300,000 distinct CDR3 sequences, roughly 13% of them present only once. The sample comprised blood. The receptors were gathered from a woman in her 40s with Graves' ophthalmopathy. CDR3s include the opening cysteine and the closing phenylalanine or tryptophan. The D gene is left open where the match is weak. For some rows the clone size is stated as once, few or many, or as a class when expanded; others skip it.

j_gene,abundance,v_gene,d_gene,CDR3aa,CDR3nt
TRBJ2-2,.,TRBV5-5,.,CASSLVVGLETGELFF,TGTGCCAGCAGCTTGGTGGTGGGGTTAGAAACCGGGGAGCTGTTTTTT
TRBJ1-1,many,TRBV18,.,CASSPLSGTEAFF,TGTGCCAGCTCACCTTTGAGTGGGACTGAAGCTTTCTTT
TRBJ1-5,many,TRBV11-2,.,CASSLDGRGQPQHF,TGTGCCAGCAGCTTAGATGGGCGGGGTCAGCCCCAGCATTTT
TRBJ1-2,many,TRBV5-1,TRBD1,CASSLAPDRGGYTF,TGCGCCAGCAGCTTGGCCCCGGACAGGGGGGGCTACACCTTC
TRBJ2-7,many,TRBV29-1,TRBD2,CSVDAGLAGGYEQYF,TGCAGCGTAGACGCGGGACTAGCGGGAGGCTACGAGCAGTACTTC
TRBJ2-2,many,TRBV2,.,CASSEGYLPDPGELFF,TGTGCCAGCAGTGAGGGCTACCTTCCGGACCCCGGGGAGCTGTTTTTT
TRBJ2-7,many,TRBV2,.,CASNPGPRWEQYF,TGTGCCAGCAACCCAGGCCCCCGCTGGGAGCAGTACTTC
TRBJ2-5,.,TRBV27,.,CASSLEGIQETQYF,TGTGCCAGCAGTTTGGAGGGGATTCAGGAGACCCAGTACTTC
TRBJ2-1,many,TRBV27,.,CASLGAYNEQFF,TGTGCCAGCTTAGGCGCCTACAATGAGCAGTTCTTC
TRBJ1-1,many,TRBV11-2,.,CASSLYRARGDTEAFF,TGTGCCAGCAGCTTATATCGGGCCAGGGGAGACACTGAAGCTTTCTTT
TRBJ2-2,.,TRBV6-1,TRBD1,CASRRDSTTGELFF,TGTGCCAGCAGAAGGGACAGTACAACCGGGGAGCTGTTTTTT
TRBJ2-7,.,TRBV20-1,TRBD2,CSARDSSGRSYEQYF,TGCAGTGCTAGAGATTCTAGCGGGAGATCTTACGAGCAGTACTTC
TRBJ1-3,many,TRBV7-2,.,CASSLGVTGNTIYF,TGTGCCAGCAGCTTAGGCGTTACAGGAAACACCATATATTTT
TRBJ1-5,few,TRBV7-2,.,CASSLAPERSNQPQHF,TGTGCCAGCAGCTTAGCCCCGGAGCGGAGCAATCAGCCCCAGCATTTT
TRBJ1-5,.,TRBV19,.,CASRASSQPQHF,TGTGCCAGTAGGGCCAGCTCCCAGCCCCAGCATTTT
TRBJ2-2,.,TRBV5-1,.,CASSLGVRAGELVF,TGCGCCAGCAGCCTCGGCGTTAGGGCCGGGGAGCTGGTTTTT
TRBJ1-4,.,TRBV25-1,TRBD1,CASSPRDRGEKLFF,TGTGCCAGCAGCCCCCGGGACAGGGGGGAAAAACTGTTTTTT
TRBJ1-5,.,TRBV12-3/TRBV12-4,.,CANSFMGGAGQPQRF,TGTGCCAACAGTTTCATGGGGGGCGCAGGGCAGCCCCAGCGTTTT